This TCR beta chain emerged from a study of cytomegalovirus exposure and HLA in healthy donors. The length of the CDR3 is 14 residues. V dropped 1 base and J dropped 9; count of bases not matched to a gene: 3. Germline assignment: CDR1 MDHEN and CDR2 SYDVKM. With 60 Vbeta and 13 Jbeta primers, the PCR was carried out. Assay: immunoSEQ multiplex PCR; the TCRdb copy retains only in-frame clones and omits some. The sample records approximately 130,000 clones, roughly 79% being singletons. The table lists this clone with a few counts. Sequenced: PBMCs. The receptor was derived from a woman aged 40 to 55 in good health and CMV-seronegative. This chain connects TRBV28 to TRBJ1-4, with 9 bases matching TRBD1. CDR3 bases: TGTGCCAGCAGTTTATCCGGGACAGGGAAAAAACTGTTTTTT. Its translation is CASSLSGTGKKLFF.